This T cell receptor (beta chain) was sequenced for a study of blood T cell repertoires in COVID-19. The CDR3 has 15 residues. Losses at the gene ends were 6 bases for V and 3 bases for J; bases not matched to a gene: 11. CDR1 is SGHVS, CDR2 FQNEAQ, per germline. In its sample, this clone was seen a few times. Under the authors' procedure: Amplification of reference gene primers was used by the study to estimate nucleated cell counts. TCRdb's table, derived via immunoSEQ multiplex PCR, lists solely in-frame clones and lacks some. That table gives V, J and clone size, and the DNA gave D and trimming. The sample has some 200,000 clones, approximately 81% seen once; the top ten hold 8.5% to 12%.

The gene calls are TRBV7-8 and TRBJ2-7, with 7 nucleotides matching TRBD1. The receptor was isolated from a woman at least 80 years old with acute or convalescent COVID-19. What was sequenced was peripheral blood. CDR3 amino acids: CASRLTGTEHYEQYF. CDR3 nucleotides: TGTGCCAGCAGACTAACCGGGACAGAGCACTACGAGCAGTACTTC.